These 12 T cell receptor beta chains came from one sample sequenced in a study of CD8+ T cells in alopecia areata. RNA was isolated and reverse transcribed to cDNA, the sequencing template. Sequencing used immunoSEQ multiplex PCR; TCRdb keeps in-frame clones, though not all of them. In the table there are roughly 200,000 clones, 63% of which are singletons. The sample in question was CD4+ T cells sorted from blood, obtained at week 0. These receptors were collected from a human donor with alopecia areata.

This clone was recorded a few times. The CDR3 is CSAVDRYSYEQYF. CDR3 nucleotide sequence: TGCAGCGCCGTAGACAGGTATTCCTACGAGCAGTACTTC. The chain joins TRBV29-1 to TRBJ2-7, with D possibly matching TRBD1 (6 bases). The CDR3 totals 13 residues. CDR1 SQVTM and CDR2 ANQGSEA come from the germline V gene. V was shortened by 7 bases and J by 1 base, with 14 bases between the two germline ends.

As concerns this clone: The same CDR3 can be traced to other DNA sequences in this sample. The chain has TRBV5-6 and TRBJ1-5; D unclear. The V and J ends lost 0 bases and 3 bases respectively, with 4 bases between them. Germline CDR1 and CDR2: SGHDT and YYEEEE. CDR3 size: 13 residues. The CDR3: CASSLGHNQPQHF. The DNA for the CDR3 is TGTGCCAGCAGCTTGGGCCACAATCAGCCCCAGCATTTT.

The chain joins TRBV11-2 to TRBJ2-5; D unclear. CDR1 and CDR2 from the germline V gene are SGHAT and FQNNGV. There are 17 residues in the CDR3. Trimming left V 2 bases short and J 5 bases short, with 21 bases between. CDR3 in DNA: TGTGCCAGCAGCTTACAGGTCACCGCGACGGATGGTGAGACCCAGTACTTC. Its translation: CASSLQVTATDGETQYF.

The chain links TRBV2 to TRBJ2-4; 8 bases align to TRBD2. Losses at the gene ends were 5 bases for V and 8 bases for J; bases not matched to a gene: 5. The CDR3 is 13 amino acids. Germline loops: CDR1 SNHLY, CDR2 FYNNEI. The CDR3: CASSPGTSHIQYF. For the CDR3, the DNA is TGTGCCAGCAGTCCGGGGACTAGTCACATTCAGTACTTC.

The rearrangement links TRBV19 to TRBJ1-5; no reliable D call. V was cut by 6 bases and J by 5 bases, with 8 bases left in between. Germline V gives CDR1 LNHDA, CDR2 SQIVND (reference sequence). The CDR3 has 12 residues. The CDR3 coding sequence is TGTGCCAGTAGCAACATAGATCAGCCCCAGCATTTT. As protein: CASSNIDQPQHF. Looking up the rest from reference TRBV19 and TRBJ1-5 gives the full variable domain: DGGITQSPKYLFRKEGQNVTLSCEQNLNHDAMYWYRQDPGQGLRLIYYSQIVNDFQKGDIAEGYSVSREKKESFPLTVTSAQKNPTAFYLCASSNIDQPQHFGDGTRLSIL.

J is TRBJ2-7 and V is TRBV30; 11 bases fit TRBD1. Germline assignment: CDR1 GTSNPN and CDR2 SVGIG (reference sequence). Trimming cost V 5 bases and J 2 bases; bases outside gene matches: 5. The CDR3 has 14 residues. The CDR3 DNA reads TGTGCCTGGGAAACGGGACAGGGGGCCTACGAGCAGTACTTC. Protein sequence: CAWETGQGAYEQYF.

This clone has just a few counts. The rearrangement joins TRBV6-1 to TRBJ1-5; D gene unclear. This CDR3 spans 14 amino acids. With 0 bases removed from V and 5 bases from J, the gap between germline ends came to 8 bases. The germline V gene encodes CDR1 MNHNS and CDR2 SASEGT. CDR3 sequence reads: CASSEAGGDQPQHF. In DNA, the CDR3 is TGTGCCAGCAGTGAAGCCGGTGGCGATCAGCCCCAGCATTTT.

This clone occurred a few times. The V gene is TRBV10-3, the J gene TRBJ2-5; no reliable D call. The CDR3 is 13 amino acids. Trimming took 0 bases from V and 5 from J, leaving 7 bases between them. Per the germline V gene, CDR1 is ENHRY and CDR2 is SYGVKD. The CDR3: CAISESESETQYF. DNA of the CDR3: TGTGCCATCAGTGAGTCAGAATCGGAGACCCAGTACTTC.

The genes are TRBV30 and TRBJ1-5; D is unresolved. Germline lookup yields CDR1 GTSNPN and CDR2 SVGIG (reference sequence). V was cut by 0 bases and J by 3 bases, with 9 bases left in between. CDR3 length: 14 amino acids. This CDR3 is CAWSVQTPNQPQHF. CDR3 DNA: TGTGCCTGGAGTGTACAGACCCCCAATCAGCCCCAGCATTTT.

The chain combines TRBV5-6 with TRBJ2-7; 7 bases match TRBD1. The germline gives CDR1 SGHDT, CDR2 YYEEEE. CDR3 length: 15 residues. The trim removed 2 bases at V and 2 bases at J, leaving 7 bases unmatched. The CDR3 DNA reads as TGTGCCAGCAGCTTAACGGGACAGCGGACCTACGAGCAGTACTTC. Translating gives CASSLTGQRTYEQYF.

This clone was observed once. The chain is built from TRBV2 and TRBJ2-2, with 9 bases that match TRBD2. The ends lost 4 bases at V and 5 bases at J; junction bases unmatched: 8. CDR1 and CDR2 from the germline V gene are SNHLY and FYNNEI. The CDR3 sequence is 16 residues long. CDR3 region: CASSARGGARTGELFF. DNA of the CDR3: TGTGCCAGCAGTGCTCGCGGGGGGGCCCGGACCGGGGAGCTGTTTTTT.

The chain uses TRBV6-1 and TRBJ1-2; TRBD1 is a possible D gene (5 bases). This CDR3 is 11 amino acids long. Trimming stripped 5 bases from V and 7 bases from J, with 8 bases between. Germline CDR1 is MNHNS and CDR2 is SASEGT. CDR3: CASSSGSGYTF. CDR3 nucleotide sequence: TGTGCCAGCAGTTCAGGGTCTGGCTACACCTTC.